The 22 T cell receptor beta chains in this list originate from one sample, sequenced in a study of T-cell reconstitution after alpha-beta-depleted transplantation in children. Unique molecular identifiers tagged the TCRbeta library. Each CDR3 protein is one row after TCRdb ran MiXCR on the PCR reads. The sample holds around 680,000 distinct CDR3 sequences, roughly 15% seen once. The source material was PBMCs from the stem cell graft donor, sampled from the stem cell graft. These receptors were collected from a human donor who donated a stem cell graft to a child with acute myeloid leukemia.

This clonotype was detected many times. This rearrangement joins TRBV5-6 to TRBJ1-1; D remains unclear. V was pared by 6 bases and J by 6 bases, with 12 bases between. Germline CDR1 SGHDT, CDR2 YYEEEE. This CDR3 contains 12 residues. The CDR3 spells CASTEGSAEAFF. The CDR3 DNA follows: TGTGCCAGCACCGAAGGGTCGGCTGAAGCTTTCTTT. Complete variable domain (other parts from reference TRBV5-6 and TRBJ1-1): DAGVTQSPTHLIKTRGQQVTLRCSPKSGHDTVSWYQQALGQGPQFIFQYYEEEERQRGNFPDRFSGHQFPNYSSELNVNALLLGDSALYLCASTEGSAEAFFGQGTRLTVV.

The J gene is TRBJ2-1, the V gene TRBV2; D gene ambiguous. The CDR3 runs 12 residues. Germline V lookup: CDR1 SNHLY, CDR2 FYNNEI. V dropped 7 bases and J dropped 5 bases, with 9 bases sitting between them. Written as DNA, the CDR3 is TGTGCCAGCAAGGATGATCACAATGAGCAGTTCTTC. Its translation: CASKDDHNEQFF.

This clonotype was counted many times. This sequence joins TRBV12-3 or TRBV12-4 and TRBJ1-2; D ambiguous. V lost 3 bases to trimming and J lost 4 bases, with 6 bases between them. This CDR3 is built from 12 residues. In DNA form, the CDR3 reads TGTGCCAGCAGTTTGGCCGCCTATGGCTACACCTTC. Amino acid sequence: CASSLAAYGYTF.

This clonotype occurred many times. The chain recombines TRBV6-5 with TRBJ2-7, with 11 bases aligning to TRBD1. The CDR3 has 16 residues. Germline V gene sequence: CDR1 MNHEY, CDR2 SVGAGI. Trimming removed 1 base from V and 4 bases from J; junction bases left unmatched: 6. The CDR3 coding sequence is TGTGCCAGCAGTTACTTGCCGGGACAGGGGGTATACGAGCAGTACTTC. Its translation is CASSYLPGQGVYEQYF.

This chain connects TRBV12-3 or TRBV12-4 to TRBJ2-3, with 13 bases identical to TRBD2. The CDR3 is made up of 16 amino acids. The J segment lost 0 bases and the V segment lost 7 bases, leaving 4 bases of the junction unmatched. For the CDR3, the DNA is TGTGCCAGCACGGGACTAGCGGGGCCAAGCACAGATACGCAGTATTTT. Its protein product is CASTGLAGPSTDTQYF.

This chain joins TRBV20-1 and TRBJ2-4, with 9 bases lining up with TRBD2. The CDR3 totals 14 residues. The germline gives CDR1 DFQATT, CDR2 SNEGSKA (reference sequence). Trimming removed 6 bases from V and 6 bases from J; junction bases left unmatched: 9. The CDR3 coding sequence is TGCAGTGCGAACGCGGGGGGGAGGGGAAACATTCAGTACTTC. Its protein product is CSANAGGRGNIQYF.

This clonotype was seen many times. J is TRBJ2-5 and V is TRBV5-1, with D possibly being TRBD2 (6 bases). Trimming took off 1 base at V and 6 bases at J, with 22 bases between the two ends. This CDR3 has 17 amino acids. From germline, CDR1 is SGHRS and CDR2 YFSETQ. The CDR3 spells CASSLSFGGVELKTQYF. The CDR3 DNA reads as TGCGCCAGCAGCTTGTCGTTCGGCGGGGTAGAGTTAAAGACCCAGTACTTC.

In the case of this clonotype: This could be a read error, since a much larger clone is one nucleotide away. CDR3 region: CSVESMRGYTF. DNA of the CDR3: TGCAGCGTTGAATCCATGCGGGGCTACACCTTC. The chain combines TRBV29-1 with TRBJ1-2; D is unresolved. CDR1 is SQVTM, CDR2 ANQGSEA, per germline. This CDR3 region has 11 residues. The V end was cut by 2 bases, the J end by 8 bases, with 9 bases between. The whole variable domain, filled in from reference TRBV29-1 and TRBJ1-2, reads SAVISQKPSRDICQRGTSLTIQCQVDSQVTMMFWYRQQPGQSLTLIATANQGSEATYESGFVIDKFPISRPNLTFSTLTVSNMSPEDSSIYLCSVESMRGYTFGSGTRLTVV.

In the case of this clonotype: This clone may be a read error of a much larger clone one base away. The V call is TRBV10-3, the J call TRBJ2-7; D is undetermined. Germline V gives CDR1 ENHRY, CDR2 SYGVKD. V was trimmed by 9 bases and J by 0 bases, leaving 6 bases between them. The CDR3 length is 11 residues. CDR3 amino acids: CAMPSSYEQYF. The CDR3 nucleotides are TGTGCCATGCCGAGCTCCTACGAGCAGTACTTC.

This clonotype has a count of ten or more. This chain uses TRBV20-1 with TRBJ2-1; 9 bases match TRBD2. After removal of 0 bases from V and 0 bases from J, the junction contained 12 bases not matched to a gene. Germline-derived CDR1 and CDR2 are DFQATT and SNEGSKA (reference sequence). The CDR3 sequence is 19 residues long. For the CDR3, the DNA is TGCAGTGCTAGAGATCTCGATAGCGGGGGTGTAAGCTCCTACAATGAGCAGTTCTTC. Residues: CSARDLDSGGVSSYNEQFF.

The sample holds a few counts of this clonotype. V gene TRBV10-3 combines with J gene TRBJ2-5; D not resolved. The CDR3 is 14 amino acids. Germline V gene data show CDR1 as ENHRY and CDR2 as SYGVKD. V lost 6 bases to trimming and J lost 0 bases, with 11 bases between them. CDR3 sequence (DNA): TGTGCCATCAGGGTGGATGGGAACCAAGAGACCCAGTACTTC. It encodes CAIRVDGNQETQYF.

In this sample, this clonotype turned up a few times. CDR3 in DNA: TGCAGTGCTACCACCGGGACAGTTGATTCACCCCTCCACTTT. It yields the protein CSATTGTVDSPLHF. This chain links TRBV20-1 with TRBJ1-6; TRBD1 matches at 7 bases. Germline V lookup: CDR1 DFQATT, CDR2 SNEGSKA (reference sequence). The V segment lost 4 bases and the J segment 8 bases; nucleotides outside the gene matches: 8. CDR3 length: 14 residues.

This clonotype appeared many times. The rearrangement links TRBV10-3 to TRBJ2-1; D not certain. This CDR3 comprises 13 residues. V lost 8 bases, J lost 6 bases, and 14 bases lay in between. Germline-derived CDR1 and CDR2 are ENHRY and SYGVKD. CDR3 amino acids: CAIGSEIANEQFF. In DNA form, the CDR3 reads TGTGCCATCGGCAGCGAAATAGCCAATGAGCAGTTCTTC.

This clonotype has ten or more counts. J is TRBJ2-7 and V is TRBV20-1; 7 bases agree with TRBD1. J gave up 0 bases and V 6 bases, and 8 bases lay outside the gene matches. CDR3 length: 14 amino acids. Per the germline V gene, CDR1 is DFQATT and CDR2 is SNEGSKA (reference sequence). CDR3 protein: CSALTRDSSYEQYV. Written as DNA, the CDR3 is TGCAGTGCCCTCACCCGGGACAGCTCCTACGAGCAGTACGTC.

In the case of this clonotype: A much larger clone sits a single nucleotide away, making a read error possible. The chain recombines TRBV6-1 with TRBJ1-2, with TRBD1 identical over 10 bases. This CDR3 region has 15 residues. Germline lookup yields CDR1 MNHNS and CDR2 SASEGT. The CDR3 protein is CAGSEDFGQGDGYTF. CDR3 sequence (DNA): TGTGCCGGCAGTGAAGATTTTGGACAGGGGGATGGCTACACCTTC.

At least ten counts were recorded for this clonotype. The chain has TRBV20-1 and TRBJ1-2; TRBD1 might be the D (5 bases). The V gene lost 0 bases and the J gene lost 3 bases, with 26 bases spanning the gap. The CDR3 extends over 19 amino acids. The germline V gene encodes CDR1 DFQATT and CDR2 SNEGSKA (reference sequence). Written as DNA, the CDR3 is TGCAGTGCTAGAGATCTATTATATGCACCCGTGGGGCTTGACTATGGCTACACCTTC. It specifies CSARDLLYAPVGLDYGYTF.

This chain links TRBV30 with TRBJ2-5, with D possibly TRBD1 on 5 matching bases. Germline V CDR1 and CDR2: GTSNPN, SVGIG (reference sequence). This CDR3 is built from 11 residues. V was trimmed by 1 base and J by 5 bases, leaving 5 bases between them. The CDR3 is CAWSEGETQYF. CDR3 DNA: TGTGCCTGGAGTGAGGGGGAGACCCAGTACTTC.

This clonotype turned up a few times. This chain connects TRBV5-1 to TRBJ1-1, with D tentatively TRBD1 (5 bases). V lost 4 bases to trimming and J lost 1 base, with 14 bases between them. The CDR3 runs 15 residues. Germline V gene sequence: CDR1 SGHRS, CDR2 YFSETQ. In nucleotides, the CDR3 is TGCGCCAGCAGCGGAACCAGGGTTGGGAACACTGAAGCTTTCTTT. Encoded protein: CASSGTRVGNTEAFF.

The genes are TRBV24-1 and TRBJ2-3, with D perhaps TRBD1 (5 bases). The CDR3 spans 16 residues. V was pared by 0 bases and J by 1 base, with 10 bases between. Germline V gene data show CDR1 as KGHDR and CDR2 as SFDVKD. The CDR3 is CATSDLRARGTDTQYF. CDR3 nucleotides: TGTGCCACCAGTGATTTGCGCGCCAGGGGCACAGATACGCAGTATTTT.

This clonotype showed up just a few times. J is TRBJ2-1 and V is TRBV24-1; D not certain. Trimming removed 3 bases from V and 5 bases from J, with 13 bases in between. CDR1 KGHDR and CDR2 SFDVKD come from the germline V gene. The CDR3 has 15 amino acids. DNA of the CDR3: TGTGCCACCAGTGATCCCGCGGACGTAGACAATGAGCAGTTCTTC. This gives the protein CATSDPADVDNEQFF.

Only a few counts were recorded for this clonotype. The rearrangement joins TRBV20-1 to TRBJ2-4; 9 bases fit TRBD2. Germline CDR1 reads DFQATT; CDR2 reads SNEGSKA (reference sequence). V dropped 3 bases and J dropped 0; count of bases not matched to a gene: 18. The CDR3 contains 20 residues. The CDR3 DNA reads as TGCAGTGCTAGTCCGTTATCGCGGGGGGGCGGCCTTAGAGCCAAAAACATTCAGTACTTC. Translation gives CSASPLSRGGGLRAKNIQYF.

This clonotype was counted between two and nine times. The CDR3, as DNA: TGTGCCATCAGTGAGACAGGGGGCACAGATACGCAGTATTTT. Its protein product is CAISETGGTDTQYF. The chain has TRBV10-3 and TRBJ2-3, with 7 bases matching TRBD1. The CDR3 totals 14 residues. Per germline, CDR1 ENHRY and CDR2 SYGVKD. Trimming took 2 bases from V and 1 from J; bases not matched to a gene: 0.